This TCR beta chain was documented in a study of cytomegalovirus exposure and HLA in healthy donors. Per the germline V gene, CDR1 is SGHTA and CDR2 is FQGNSA. There are 14 residues in the CDR3. The V gene end was trimmed by 1 base and the J gene end by 4 bases; junction bases not matched to a gene: 0. Study-wide findings and caveats: For most TCR sequences rarity was the rule, although some public TCRs occurred in many donors. Immune exposure data for these donors was limited to CMV serostatus.

Amplification used 60 Vbeta primers and 13 Jbeta primers. Only in-frame clones appear in the TCRdb table, and some are missing; sequencing was by immunoSEQ multiplex PCR. Here the sample spans some 150,000 clones, about 65% being singletons. Regarding this clone: What it binds is not known.

The V call is TRBV7-2, the J call TRBJ2-7; 11 bases are shared with TRBD2. The sample taken for sequencing was PBMCs. The clonotype originates from a woman between 25 and 40 years old in good health and CMV-seronegative. DNA for the CDR3: TGTGCCAGCAGCTTAGGACTAGCGGGGTACGAGCAGTACTTC. Protein sequence: CASSLGLAGYEQYF.